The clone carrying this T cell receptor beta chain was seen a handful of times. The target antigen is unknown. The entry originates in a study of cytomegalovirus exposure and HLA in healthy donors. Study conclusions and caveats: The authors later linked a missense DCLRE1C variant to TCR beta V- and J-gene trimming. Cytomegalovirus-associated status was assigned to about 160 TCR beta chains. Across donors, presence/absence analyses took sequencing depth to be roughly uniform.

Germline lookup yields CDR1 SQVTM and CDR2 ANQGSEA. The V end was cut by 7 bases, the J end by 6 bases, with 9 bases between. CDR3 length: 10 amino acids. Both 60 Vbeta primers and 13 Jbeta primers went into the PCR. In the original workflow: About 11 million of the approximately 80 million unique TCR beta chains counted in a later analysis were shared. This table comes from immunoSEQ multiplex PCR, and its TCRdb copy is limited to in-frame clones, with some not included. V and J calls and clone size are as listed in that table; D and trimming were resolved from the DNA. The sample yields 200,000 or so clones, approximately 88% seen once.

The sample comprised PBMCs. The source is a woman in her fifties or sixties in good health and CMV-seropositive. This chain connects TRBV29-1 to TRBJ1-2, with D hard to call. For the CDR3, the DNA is TGCAGCGCAACCATAGATGGCTACACCTTC. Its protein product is CSATIDGYTF.